This T cell receptor (beta chain) appears in the sequencing data of a study of early T cells in non-severe SARS-CoV-2 infection. Study information: Investigators sequenced bulk RNA drawn from unsorted whole blood, and chains remained unpaired. Study-wide points: Missing private and CD4 specificities, VDJdb matching favored anti-spike CD8 responses.

Unique molecular identifiers were attached to individual cDNA molecules. In TCRdb, the 5' RACE reads were re-called with MiXCR into one record per CDR3 protein. This sample yields tens of thousands of distinct CDR3 sequences, of which 12% are seen a single time; about 6% belongs to the top ten. Note on this clonotype: Its matching antigen is unknown.

Germline V lookup: CDR1 GTSNPN, CDR2 SVGIG (reference sequence). The V and J ends lost 0 bases and 4 bases, in that order; junction bases with no gene match: 4. This CDR3 spans 15 amino acids. This clonotype was obtained from an adult who was a healthcare worker with PCR-confirmed SARS-CoV-2 infection or an uninfected control (not recorded which). The J gene is TRBJ2-1, the V gene TRBV30, with TRBD1 identical over 9 bases. The material sequenced was whole blood. CDR3 sequence (DNA): TGTGCCTGGAGTGTTGGACAGGGGCTTTACAATGAGCAGTTCTTC. As protein: CAWSVGQGLYNEQFF.